Detailed here is one T cell receptor (beta chain). Its antigen is unknown. The data belong to a study of regulatory T cells in long-lasting Graves disease. The study's findings and limits: Accuracy might have suffered from few samples. Persistent patients had a count of shared public clonotypes (about 2,500) that exceeded that of new patients (almost 1,000).

HTBI primers from iRepertoire and Arm-PCR of CDR3 regions yielded the TCR beta libraries. Using its own MiXCR run on the multiplex PCR reads, TCRdb lists one record per CDR3 protein. The sample records about 420,000 distinct CDR3 sequences, over 15% being singletons. Time point in this sample: newly diagnosed GD, antithyroid drugs for less than 3 months. Construction of the TCR library relied on RNA isolated from PBMCs. V shed 1 base and J 5 bases; nucleotides not matched to a gene: 1. The CDR3 is 14 residues long. Per germline, CDR1 LNHNV and CDR2 YYDKDF (reference sequence). The same sample was also used in a study of T cells in Graves' hyperthyroidism and ophthalmopathy.

The chain links TRBV15 to TRBJ2-7, with 11 bases lining up with TRBD2. The sample consisted of peripheral blood mononuclear cells (PBMCs), taken at new diagnosis, from a patient treated with antithyroid drugs. The sequence came from a woman younger than 35 with Graves disease. The CDR3 is CATSRGLAGNEQYF. CDR3 bases: TGTGCCACCAGCAGAGGACTAGCGGGAAACGAGCAGTACTTC.